This T cell receptor (beta chain) is drawn from a study of cytomegalovirus exposure and HLA in healthy donors. Points on this clone: Antigen: not known.

These donors, healthy bone marrow donors, were studied. This CDR3 is 13 amino acids long. The germline V and J ends were trimmed by 0 bases and 9 bases, with 11 bases remaining between them. Germline values: CDR1 SNHLY, CDR2 FYNNEI. Study outcomes and limitations: The study labeled around 160 TCR beta chains cytomegalovirus-associated. In vitro data verified a few CMV-associated chains as specific for CMV antigens.

The PCR ran on 60 Vbeta and 13 Jbeta primers. Assay: immunoSEQ multiplex PCR; the TCRdb copy retains only in-frame clones and omits some. The sample records some 160,000 clones, about three quarters being singletons. Sequenced: PBMCs. The TCR sequence derives from a woman aged 40 to 55 in good health and CMV-seropositive. The chain has TRBV2 and TRBJ1-1; D gene unclear. This CDR3 reads CASSEALGFQAFF. CDR3 DNA sequence: TGTGCCAGCAGTGAAGCCCTCGGGTTTCAAGCTTTCTTT.